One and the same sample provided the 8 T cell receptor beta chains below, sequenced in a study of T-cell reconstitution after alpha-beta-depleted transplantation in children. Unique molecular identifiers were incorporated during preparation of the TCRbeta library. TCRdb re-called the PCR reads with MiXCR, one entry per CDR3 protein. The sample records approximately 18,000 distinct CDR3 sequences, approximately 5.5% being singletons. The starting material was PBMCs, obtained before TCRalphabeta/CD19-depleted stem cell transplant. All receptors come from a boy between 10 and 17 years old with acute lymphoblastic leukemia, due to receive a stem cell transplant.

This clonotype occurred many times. CDR3 sequence reads: CASSPALGGEEQYF. CDR3 DNA sequence: TGTGCCAGCAGTCCCGCCTTGGGGGGTGAAGAGCAGTACTTC. The chain uses TRBV7-6 and TRBJ2-7, with TRBD2 as a possible D gene (6 bases). The V gene lost 6 bases and the J gene lost 7 bases, with 19 bases spanning the gap. CDR1 and CDR2 (germline): SGHVS, FNYEAQ. This CDR3 contains 14 residues.

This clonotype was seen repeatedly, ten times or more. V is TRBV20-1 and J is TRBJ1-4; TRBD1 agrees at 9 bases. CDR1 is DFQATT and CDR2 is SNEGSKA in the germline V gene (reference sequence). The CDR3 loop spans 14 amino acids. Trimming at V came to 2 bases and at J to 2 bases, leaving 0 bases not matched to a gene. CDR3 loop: CSARTGGTNEKLFF. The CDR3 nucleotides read TGCAGTGCTAGAACAGGGGGCACTAATGAAAAACTGTTTTTT.

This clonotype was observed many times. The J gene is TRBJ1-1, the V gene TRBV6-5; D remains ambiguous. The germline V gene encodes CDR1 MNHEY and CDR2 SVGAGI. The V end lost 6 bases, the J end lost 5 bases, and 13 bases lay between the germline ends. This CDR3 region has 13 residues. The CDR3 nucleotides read TGTGCCAGCAGCCAGAGGGTAGGGACTGAAGCTTTCTTT. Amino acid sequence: CASSQRVGTEAFF.

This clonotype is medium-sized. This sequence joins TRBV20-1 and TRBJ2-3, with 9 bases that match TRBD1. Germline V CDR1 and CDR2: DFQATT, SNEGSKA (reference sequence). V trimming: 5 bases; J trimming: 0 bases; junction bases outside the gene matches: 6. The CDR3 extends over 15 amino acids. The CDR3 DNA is TGCAGTGCTCCCAACAGGGGGCACAGCACAGATACGCAGTATTTT. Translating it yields CSAPNRGHSTDTQYF.

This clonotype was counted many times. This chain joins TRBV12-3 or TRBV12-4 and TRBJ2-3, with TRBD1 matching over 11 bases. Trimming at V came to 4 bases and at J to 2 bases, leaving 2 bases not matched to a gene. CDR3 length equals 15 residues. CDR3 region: CASSWTGGPTDTQYF. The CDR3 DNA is TGTGCCAGCAGTTGGACAGGGGGCCCCACAGATACGCAGTATTTT.

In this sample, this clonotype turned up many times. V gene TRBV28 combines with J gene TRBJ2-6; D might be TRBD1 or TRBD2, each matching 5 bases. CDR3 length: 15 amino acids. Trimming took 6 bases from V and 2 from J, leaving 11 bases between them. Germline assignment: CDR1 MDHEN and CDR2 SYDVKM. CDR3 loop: CASRPGGTGANVLTF. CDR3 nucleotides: TGTGCCAGCAGGCCTGGGGGAACTGGGGCCAACGTCCTGACTTTC. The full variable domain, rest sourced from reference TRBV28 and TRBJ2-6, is DVKVTQSSRYLVKRTGEKVFLECVQDMDHENMFWYRQDPGLGLRLIYFSYDVKMKEKGDIPEGYSVSREKKERFSLILESASTNQTSMYLCASRPGGTGANVLTFGAGSRLTVL.

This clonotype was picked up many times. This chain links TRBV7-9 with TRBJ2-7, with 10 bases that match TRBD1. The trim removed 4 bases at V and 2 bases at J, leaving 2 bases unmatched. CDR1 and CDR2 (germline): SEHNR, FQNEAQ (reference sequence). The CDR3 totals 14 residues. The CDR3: CASSWDRGAYEQYF. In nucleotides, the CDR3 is TGTGCCAGCAGCTGGGACAGGGGAGCCTACGAGCAGTACTTC.

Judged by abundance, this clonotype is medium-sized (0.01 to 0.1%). CDR3 protein: CASSQQIQPGQVSYEQYF. Written as DNA, the CDR3 is TGTGCCAGCAGTCAACAGATTCAGCCGGGACAGGTTTCCTACGAGCAGTACTTC. The chain employs TRBV2 and TRBJ2-7; TRBD1 aligns across 8 bases. The CDR3 sequence is 18 residues long. The germline CDR1 and CDR2 sequences are SNHLY and FYNNEI. With 5 bases clipped from V and 1 base from J, the junction kept 16 bases outside the gene matches.